The 15 T cell receptor beta chains presented below share a single source sample, sequenced in a study of shared clonotypes between healthy human individuals. The assay was immunoSEQ multiplex PCR, and TCRdb's table has in-frame clones only and misses some. This sample carries over a million clones, roughly 96% of them seen once, and the ten largest clones take more than 0.9%. The sequenced sample consisted of naive CD4+ T cells sorted from blood. Subset here: CD45RA+ positively selected. The origin of the receptors is a man aged 25-45 years in good health.

The V call is TRBV5-4, the J call TRBJ2-2, with 9 bases identical to TRBD1. This CDR3 is built from 16 residues. J was trimmed by 1 base and V by 5 bases; bases with no gene match: 6. The germline V gene has CDR1 SGHNT and CDR2 YYREEE (reference sequence). CDR3 nucleotides: TGTGCCAGCAGGGCCGGGACAGGGTGGAACACCGGGGAGCTGTTTTTT. Its translation: CASRAGTGWNTGELFF.

V usage is TRBV6-4 and J usage is TRBJ2-1, with 8 nucleotides matching TRBD2. This CDR3 spans 17 amino acids. Germline V gene data show CDR1 as MRHNA and CDR2 as SNTAGT. V shed 4 bases and J 1 base; nucleotides not matched to a gene: 9. The CDR3 coding sequence is TGTGCCAGCAGTGCCTACGGGCGGGAGGCATCCTACAATGAGCAGTTCTTC. This codes for CASSAYGREASYNEQFF.

The chain carries TRBV6-6 and TRBJ1-1; 9 bases line up with TRBD1. Germline trimming cut 6 bases from V and 12 bases from J; bases unmatched to any gene: 8. Looked up from germline, CDR1 is MNHNY and CDR2 is SVGAGI (reference sequence). This CDR3 region has 12 residues. The CDR3 bases are TGTGCCAGCAGCCGCGGACAGGGGATTACTTTCTTT. This codes for CASSRGQGITFF.

The chain uses TRBV5-8 and TRBJ2-5, with 10 bases lining up with TRBD1. The CDR3 spans 16 residues. CDR1 SGHTS and CDR2 YDEGEE come from the germline V gene. Trimming at V came to 4 bases and at J to 2 bases, leaving 8 bases not matched to a gene. CDR3 in amino acids: CASSRGTGVFQETQYF. The CDR3 nucleotides are TGTGCCAGCAGCAGGGGGACAGGGGTTTTTCAAGAGACCCAGTACTTC. Looking up the rest from reference TRBV5-8 and TRBJ2-5 gives the full variable domain: EAGVTQSPTHLIKTRGQQATLRCSPISGHTSVYWYQQALGLGLQFLLWYDEGEERNRGNFPPRFSGRQFPNYSSELNVNALELEDSALYLCASSRGTGVFQETQYFGPGTRLLVL.

The V gene is TRBV4-1, the J gene TRBJ2-1; 7 nucleotides match TRBD2. CDR1 MGHRA and CDR2 YSYEKL come from the germline V gene. V was clipped by 5 bases and J by 7 bases; unmatched bases: 8. The CDR3 totals 14 residues. CDR3 protein: CASSIGGSKNEQFF. The CDR3 nucleotides are TGCGCCAGCAGCATTGGCGGGAGTAAAAATGAGCAGTTCTTC.

The chain couples TRBV5-1 to TRBJ2-5, with D maybe TRBD2 (6 bases). The CDR3 contains 14 residues. The V gene's germline CDR1 is SGHRS and CDR2 YFSETQ. The germline V and J ends were trimmed by 5 bases and 5 bases, with 16 bases remaining between them. CDR3 loop: CASSFLARKETQYF. In DNA form, the CDR3 reads TGCGCCAGCAGTTTTCTAGCGCGAAAGGAGACCCAGTACTTC.

In nucleotides, the CDR3 is TGTGCCACCAGCAGAGATAGATCGGACAGTGAGCAGTATTTT. It yields the protein CATSRDRSDSEQYF. This chain uses TRBV15 with TRBJ2-3; TRBD1 is a possible D gene (6 bases). V shed 0 bases and J shed 11 bases, with 15 bases lying between them. CDR3 length equals 14 residues. CDR1 is LNHNV, CDR2 YYDKDF, per germline (reference sequence).

The chain recombines TRBV27 with TRBJ1-1, with D unresolved. The CDR3 covers 17 residues. Germline V gene sequence: CDR1 MNHEY, CDR2 SMNVEV (reference sequence). V lost 2 bases and J 7 bases, leaving 23 bases between the germline ends. CDR3 protein: CASSLLPLRVGKDEAFF. Here the CDR3 DNA reads TGTGCCAGCAGTTTACTCCCCCTACGGGTAGGCAAGGATGAAGCTTTCTTT.

The DNA of the CDR3 is TGTGCCAGTAGTGACAGGGGTGCAACTAATGAAAAACTGTTTTTT. The encoded protein is CASSDRGATNEKLFF. The genes are TRBV19 and TRBJ1-4; TRBD1 matches at 8 bases. V trimming: 5 bases; J trimming: 0 bases; junction bases outside the gene matches: 2. The CDR3 runs to 15 residues. Germline CDR1 and CDR2: LNHDA and SQIVND (reference sequence).

V and J are TRBV11-3 and TRBJ2-1; D gene uncertain. Germline V gene data show CDR1 as SGHNT and CDR2 as YENEEA. V lost 1 base and J lost 5, with 3 bases in between. This CDR3 region has 12 residues. As DNA, the CDR3 is TGTGCCAGCAGCTTAGGGGACAATGAGCAGTTCTTC. This translates into CASSLGDNEQFF.

The chain has TRBV10-1 and TRBJ1-1, with 10 bases that match TRBD1. CDR1 and CDR2 from the germline V gene are WNHNN and SYGVQD (reference sequence). The CDR3 totals 14 residues. The V and J ends lost 3 bases and 4 bases, in that order; junction bases with no gene match: 2. In nucleotides, the CDR3 is TGCGCCAGCAGTGACGGGACAGGGGTCACTGAAGCTTTCTTT. This codes for CASSDGTGVTEAFF.

The genes are TRBV7-8 and TRBJ2-3, with 8 bases aligning to TRBD1. Germline values: CDR1 SGHVS, CDR2 FQNEAQ. The CDR3 sequence is 16 residues long. The junction had 13 bases not matched to a gene; V was cut back by 7 bases and J by 4 bases. The DNA for the CDR3 is TGTGCCAGCAATCCCTACCGGGACAGGAGGGCAGATACGCAGTATTTT. Translating gives CASNPYRDRRADTQYF.

The chain couples TRBV7-8 to TRBJ1-2; possible D gene TRBD1, 5 bases. V was pared by 6 bases and J by 3 bases, with 14 bases between. CDR1 is SGHVS, CDR2 FQNEAQ, per germline. The CDR3 is made up of 14 amino acids. As DNA, the CDR3 is TGTGCCAGCAGGGCCGGTGGGGCGGACTATGGCTACACCTTC. It codes for CASRAGGADYGYTF.

The rearrangement uses TRBV10-2 and TRBJ2-7, with D perhaps TRBD2 (6 bases). The CDR3 contains 15 residues. Trimming pared 3 bases from V and 2 bases from J, leaving 14 bases between. Germline loops: CDR1 WSHSY, CDR2 SAAADI. CDR3 nucleotide sequence: TGCGCCAGCAGTGACCCGGGACTCATAGCCTACGAGCAGTACTTC. Translation gives CASSDPGLIAYEQYF.

This chain's CDR3 is CASRAGTGYDYGYTF. The CDR3 DNA sequence: TGTGCCAGCAGGGCCGGGACAGGATACGACTATGGCTACACCTTC. The rearrangement uses TRBV5-6 and TRBJ1-2; 8 bases line up with TRBD1. The CDR3 covers 15 residues. The V gene end was trimmed by 5 bases and the J gene end by 3 bases; junction bases not matched to a gene: 9. Germline-derived CDR1 and CDR2 are SGHDT and YYEEEE.